This T cell receptor (beta chain) is drawn from a study of T cell repertoires in MIS-A myocarditis. Only in-frame clones appear in the TCRdb table, and some are missing; sequencing was by immunoSEQ multiplex PCR. Among approximately 7,100 clones listed, 78% were seen once. The V gene end was trimmed by 8 bases and the J gene end by 0 bases; junction bases not matched to a gene: 12. Germline loops: CDR1 LNHDA, CDR2 SQIVND (reference sequence). The CDR3 loop spans 17 amino acids. This TCR came from a man aged 18 to 30 with fulminant myocarditis from multisystem inflammatory syndrome in adults (MIS-A) after COVID-19. Material for sequencing was right inferior lung lobe tissue obtained at autopsy. The V call is TRBV19, the J call TRBJ2-1, with 8 bases matching TRBD2. The CDR3 is CASRGGIPGDSYNEQFF. The CDR3 region has the DNA TGTGCCAGTCGGGGGGGAATCCCGGGAGACTCCTACAATGAGCAGTTCTTC.